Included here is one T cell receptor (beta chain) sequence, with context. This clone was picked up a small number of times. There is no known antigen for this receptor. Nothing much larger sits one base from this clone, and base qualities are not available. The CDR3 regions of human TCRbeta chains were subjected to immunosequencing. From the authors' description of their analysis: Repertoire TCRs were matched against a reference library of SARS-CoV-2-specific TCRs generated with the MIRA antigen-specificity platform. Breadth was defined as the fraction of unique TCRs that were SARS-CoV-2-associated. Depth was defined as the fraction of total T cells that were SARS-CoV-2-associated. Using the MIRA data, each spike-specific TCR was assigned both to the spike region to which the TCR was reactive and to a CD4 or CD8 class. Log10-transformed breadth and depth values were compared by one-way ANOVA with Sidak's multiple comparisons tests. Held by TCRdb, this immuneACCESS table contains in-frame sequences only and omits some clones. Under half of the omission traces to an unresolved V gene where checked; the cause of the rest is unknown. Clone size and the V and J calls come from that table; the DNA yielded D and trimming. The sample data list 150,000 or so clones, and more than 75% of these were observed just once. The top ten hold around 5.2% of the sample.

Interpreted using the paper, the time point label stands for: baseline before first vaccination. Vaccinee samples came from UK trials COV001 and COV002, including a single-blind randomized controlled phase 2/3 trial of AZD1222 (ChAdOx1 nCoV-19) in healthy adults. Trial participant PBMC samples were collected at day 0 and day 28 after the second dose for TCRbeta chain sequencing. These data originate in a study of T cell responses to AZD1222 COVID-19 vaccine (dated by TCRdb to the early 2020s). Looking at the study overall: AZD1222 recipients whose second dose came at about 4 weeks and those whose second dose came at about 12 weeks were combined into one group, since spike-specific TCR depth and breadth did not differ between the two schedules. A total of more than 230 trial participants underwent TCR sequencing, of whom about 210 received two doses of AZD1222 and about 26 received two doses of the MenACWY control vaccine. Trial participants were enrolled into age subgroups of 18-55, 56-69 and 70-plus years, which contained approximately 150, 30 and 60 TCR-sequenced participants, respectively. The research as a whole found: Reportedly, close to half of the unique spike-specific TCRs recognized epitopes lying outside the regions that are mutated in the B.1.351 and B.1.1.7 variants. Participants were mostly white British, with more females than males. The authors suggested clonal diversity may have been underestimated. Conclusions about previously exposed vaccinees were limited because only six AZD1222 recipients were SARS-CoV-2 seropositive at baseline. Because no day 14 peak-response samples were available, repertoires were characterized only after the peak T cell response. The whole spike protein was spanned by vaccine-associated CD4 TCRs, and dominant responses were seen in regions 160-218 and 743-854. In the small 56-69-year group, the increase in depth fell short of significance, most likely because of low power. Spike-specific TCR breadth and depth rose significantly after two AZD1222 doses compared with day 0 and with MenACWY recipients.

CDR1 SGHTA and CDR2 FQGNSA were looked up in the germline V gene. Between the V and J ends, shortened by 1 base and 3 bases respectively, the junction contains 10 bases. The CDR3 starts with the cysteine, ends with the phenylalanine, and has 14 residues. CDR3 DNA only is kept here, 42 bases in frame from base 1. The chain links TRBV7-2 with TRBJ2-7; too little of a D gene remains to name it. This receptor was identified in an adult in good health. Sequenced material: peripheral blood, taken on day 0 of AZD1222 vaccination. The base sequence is TGTGCCAGCAGCTTAGAGATAAGCAGCTACGAGCAGTACTTC. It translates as CASSLEISSYEQYF.